A single sample is the source of the 8 T cell receptor beta chains below, sequenced in a study of OX40 agonist ivuxolimab in advanced cancers. Here immunoSEQ multiplex PCR was the method, and the copy in TCRdb shows in-frame clones only, minus some. The sample holds under 90,000 clones, roughly nine tenths seen once. The source was CD4+ or CD8+ T cells sorted from blood, collected in a trial of the OX40 agonist ivuxolimab. The receptors stem from an adult with an advanced solid tumor such as melanoma, head and neck, liver or kidney cancer.

The V call is TRBV5-1, the J call TRBJ2-7; 8 bases match TRBD1. J lost 3 bases, V lost 5 bases, and 10 bases had no gene match. The CDR3 is 15 residues long. Per the germline V gene, CDR1 is SGHRS and CDR2 is YFSETQ. CDR3 nucleotide sequence: TGCGCCAGCAGACAAAATGCAGGGGGCGGCTACGAGCAGTACTTC. Its translation: CASRQNAGGGYEQYF.

This clone was observed a few times. V gene TRBV7-6 combines with J gene TRBJ1-1; TRBD1 might be the D (6 bases). V shed 5 bases and J shed 3 bases, with 22 bases lying between them. Germline V gene sequence: CDR1 SGHVS, CDR2 FNYEAQ. The CDR3 has 17 residues. The CDR3: CASSPRGGAGLDTEAFF. The CDR3 region has the DNA TGTGCCAGCAGCCCCAGGGGAGGGGCGGGTTTGGACACTGAAGCTTTCTTT. Combining the CDR3 with reference TRBV7-6 and TRBJ1-1 gives the whole variable domain GAGVSQSPRYKVTKRGQDVALRCDPISGHVSLYWYRQALGQGPEFLTYFNYEAQQDKSGLPNDRFSAERPEGSISTLTIQRTEQRDSAMYRCASSPRGGAGLDTEAFFGQGTRLTVV.

The CDR3 spells CASSVVDYGYTF. The CDR3 coding sequence is TGTGCCAGCTCCGTGGTAGACTATGGCTACACCTTC. V usage is TRBV28 and J usage is TRBJ1-2; no definite D call. The ends were cut back, 8 bases at V and 3 bases at J, with 10 bases in the middle. This CDR3 contains 12 residues. Per germline, CDR1 MDHEN and CDR2 SYDVKM.

The chain employs TRBV30 and TRBJ1-2, with D possibly TRBD1 on 5 matching bases. The germline V gene has CDR1 GTSNPN and CDR2 SVGIG (reference sequence). The CDR3 covers 14 residues. V was cut by 5 bases and J by 2 bases, with 15 bases left in between. The CDR3 nucleotides are TGTGCCTGGGACCTCGGGACTCAGAACTATGGCTACACCTTC. Its translation is CAWDLGTQNYGYTF.

V and J are TRBV7-6 and TRBJ2-1; TRBD2 is a possible D gene (5 bases). This CDR3 region has 12 residues. Germline CDR1 and CDR2: SGHVS and FNYEAQ. V was pared by 5 bases and J by 7 bases, with 9 bases between. The CDR3 DNA sequence: TGTGCCAGCAGCCCTAGGAGGAATGAGCAGTTCTTC. Its translation is CASSPRRNEQFF.

This clone has more than one count but fewer than ten. This sequence joins TRBV1 and TRBJ2-1. TRBV1 constitutes a pseudogene. The CDR3 runs 12 residues. CDR3 DNA sequence: TGCACCAGCAGCCAAGTCGGGCCGGAGCAGTTCTTC. Its protein product is CTSSQVGPEQFF.

This chain links TRBV27 with TRBJ2-2, with D tentatively TRBD2 (7 bases). V lost 3 bases and J lost 6, with 14 bases in between. This CDR3 spans 15 amino acids. Germline CDR1 reads MNHEY; CDR2 reads SMNVEV (reference sequence). In nucleotides, the CDR3 is TGTGCCAGCAGTTTCGCCTTCGGGGGGCCCGGGGAGCTGTTTTTT. Protein sequence: CASSFAFGGPGELFF.

The chain couples TRBV4-1 to TRBJ2-2; D perhaps matches TRBD2 (7 bases). Per the germline V gene, CDR1 is MGHRA and CDR2 is YSYEKL. CDR3 length equals 16 residues. V lost 3 bases and J 7 bases, leaving 18 bases between the germline ends. The CDR3 DNA follows: TGCGCCAGCAGCCAGGGGGCGGGGGCCCCGAGCGGGGAGCTGTTTTTT. Translating it yields CASSQGAGAPSGELFF.